Shown below are 32 T cell receptor beta chains from a single sample sequenced in a study of shared clonotypes between healthy human individuals. Generated by immunoSEQ multiplex PCR, the TCRdb table keeps only in-frame clones and is missing some. The sample holds roughly 2.2 million clones, 80% to 95% seen once. Sequenced input: naive CD4+ T cells from PBMCs. The subset is: CD45RA+ positively selected. These receptors were collected from a young man in good health. Some clones in this sample may be carry-over from other donors' samples.

The chain recombines TRBV5-1 with TRBJ2-1; TRBD2 matches 10 bases. The CDR3 sequence is 15 residues long. The V and J ends lost 7 bases and 6 bases, in that order; junction bases with no gene match: 10. CDR1 is SGHRS, CDR2 YFSETQ, per germline. The CDR3 DNA sequence: TGCGCCAGCGGCACACCGGGACTAGCGACCAATGAGCAGTTCTTC. It encodes CASGTPGLATNEQFF. The full variable domain, its missing parts supplied by reference TRBV5-1 and TRBJ2-1, is KAGVTQTPRYLIKTRGQQVTLSCSPISGHRSVSWYQQTPGQGLQFLFEYFSETQRNKGNFPGRFSGRQFSNSRSEMNVSTLELGDSALYLCASGTPGLATNEQFFGPGTRLTVL.

The rearrangement uses TRBV5-1 and TRBJ2-1; D is uncertain. The CDR3 loop spans 16 amino acids. V was cut by 1 base and J by 0 bases, with 11 bases left in between. Germline V CDR1 and CDR2: SGHRS, YFSETQ. CDR3 loop: CASSLRTASSYNEQFF. CDR3 bases: TGCGCCAGCAGCTTGCGTACTGCCAGCTCCTACAATGAGCAGTTCTTC.

This sequence joins TRBV5-4 and TRBJ2-5; D possibly corresponds to TRBD2 (5 bases). The V end was cut by 4 bases, the J end by 5 bases, with 18 bases between. Germline V gives CDR1 SGHNT, CDR2 YYREEE (reference sequence). This CDR3 is 15 amino acids long. CDR3 nucleotides: TGTGCCAGCAGCATGGGTGGTGAGGGTGGGGAGACCCAGTACTTC. Its protein is CASSMGGEGGETQYF. The full variable domain, its missing parts supplied by reference TRBV5-4 and TRBJ2-5, is ETGVTQSPTHLIKTRGQQVTLRCSSQSGHNTVSWYQQALGQGPQFIFQYYREEENGRGNFPPRFSGLQFPNYSSELNVNALELDDSALYLCASSMGGEGGETQYFGPGTRLLVL.

The chain is built from TRBV29-1 and TRBJ2-3; D gene uncertain. This CDR3 region has 13 residues. V was pared by 4 bases and J by 4 bases, with 12 bases between. Germline CDR1 and CDR2: SQVTM and ANQGSEA. The CDR3: CSVVIRRADTQYF. CDR3 bases: TGCAGCGTTGTCATCCGGAGAGCAGATACGCAGTATTTT.

CDR3 residues: CAWSVGAGKFGNTIYF. DNA for the CDR3: TGTGCCTGGAGTGTAGGGGCAGGGAAATTTGGAAACACCATATATTTT. This chain joins TRBV30 and TRBJ1-3; a possible D gene is TRBD1 (5 bases). The CDR3 is made up of 16 amino acids. Looked up from germline, CDR1 is GTSNPN and CDR2 is SVGIG (reference sequence). Trimming removed 0 bases from V and 3 bases from J, with 15 bases in between.

This clone has only a few counts. Other DNA sequences in the same sample also yield this CDR3. The chain carries TRBV11-2 and TRBJ1-1, with no clear D. Trimming left V 3 bases short and J 2 bases short, with 4 bases between. The CDR3 is made up of 12 amino acids. In germline, CDR1 is SGHAT, CDR2 FQNNGV. CDR3 sequence (DNA): TGTGCCAGCAGCTTTCCCAACACTGAAGCTTTCTTT. This encodes CASSFPNTEAFF. The full variable domain, its missing parts supplied by reference TRBV11-2 and TRBJ1-1, is EAGVAQSPRYKIIEKRQSVAFWCNPISGHATLYWYQQILGQGPKLLIQFQNNGVVDDSQLPKDRFSAERLKGVDSTLKIQPAKLEDSAVYLCASSFPNTEAFFGQGTRLTVV.

J is TRBJ2-7 and V is TRBV5-1; TRBD1 matches 7 bases. CDR1 and CDR2 (germline): SGHRS, YFSETQ. The CDR3 spans 16 residues. J lost 1 base, V lost 4 bases, and 11 bases had no gene match. The CDR3 loop is CASSLDRVNPSYEQYF. The CDR3 nucleotides read TGCGCCAGCAGCCTCGACAGGGTAAACCCTTCCTACGAGCAGTACTTC. Using reference TRBV5-1 and TRBJ2-7 for the parts outside the CDR3, the full variable domain is KAGVTQTPRYLIKTRGQQVTLSCSPISGHRSVSWYQQTPGQGLQFLFEYFSETQRNKGNFPGRFSGRQFSNSRSEMNVSTLELGDSALYLCASSLDRVNPSYEQYFGPGTRLTVT.

This clone was counted a single time. The rearrangement links TRBV7-9 to TRBJ1-2, with 12 bases aligning to TRBD1. Germline trimming cut 5 bases from V and 5 bases from J; bases unmatched to any gene: 9. The CDR3 is 16 residues long. Germline V gives CDR1 SEHNR, CDR2 FQNEAQ (reference sequence). Written as DNA, the CDR3 is TGTGCCAGCAGCCGGGGACAGGGGGCTTCGGGGTATGGCTACACCTTC. This translates into CASSRGQGASGYGYTF. Filled out from reference TRBV7-9 and TRBJ1-2, the complete variable domain reads DTGVSQNPRHKITKRGQNVTFRCDPISEHNRLYWYRQTLGQGPEFLTYFQNEAQLEKSRLLSDRFSAERPKGSFSTLEIQRTEQGDSAMYLCASSRGQGASGYGYTFGSGTRLTVV.

The chain combines TRBV4-1 with TRBJ2-1, with 13 bases identical to TRBD2. Germline V lookup: CDR1 MGHRA, CDR2 YSYEKL. V lost 1 base to trimming and J lost 7 bases; unmatched junction nucleotides: 1. The CDR3 is 15 residues long. The CDR3 nucleotides are TGCGCCAGCAGCCAAGGGACTAGCGGGAGAAATGAGCAGTTCTTC. Protein: CASSQGTSGRNEQFF.

This sequence joins TRBV25-1 and TRBJ1-1, with TRBD1 identical over 8 bases. J was trimmed by 1 base and V by 6 bases; bases with no gene match: 7. This CDR3 has 15 residues. Germline CDR1 and CDR2: MGHDK and SYGVNS. CDR3 in DNA: TGTGCCAGCAGACCCCACAGGGGGGGGAACACTGAAGCTTTCTTT. Protein product: CASRPHRGGNTEAFF.

The chain carries TRBV5-1 and TRBJ2-7; D remains ambiguous. CDR1 and CDR2 from the germline V gene are SGHRS and YFSETQ. V lost 0 bases and J lost 6, with 13 bases in between. This CDR3 region has 14 residues. The chain's CDR3 is CASSLEPIRLEQYF. CDR3 nucleotide sequence: TGCGCCAGCAGCTTGGAACCGATCCGTCTCGAGCAGTACTTC. The complete variable domain, with remaining parts taken from reference TRBV5-1 and TRBJ2-7, reads KAGVTQTPRYLIKTRGQQVTLSCSPISGHRSVSWYQQTPGQGLQFLFEYFSETQRNKGNFPGRFSGRQFSNSRSEMNVSTLELGDSALYLCASSLEPIRLEQYFGPGTRLTVT.

This chain connects TRBV28 to TRBJ2-6; D not certain. Germline assignment: CDR1 MDHEN and CDR2 SYDVKM. This CDR3 is built from 16 residues. Trimming left V 3 bases short and J 3 bases short, with 12 bases between. CDR3 loop: CASSLILGSGANVLTF. CDR3 bases: TGTGCCAGCAGTTTGATATTGGGTAGTGGGGCCAACGTCCTGACTTTC.

Worth noting for this clone: The identical CDR3 is also encoded by other nucleotide sequences in the sample. The chain uses TRBV5-1 and TRBJ2-7; 9 bases are shared with TRBD2. Germline assignment: CDR1 SGHRS and CDR2 YFSETQ. The CDR3 has 13 residues. Germline trimming cut 0 bases from V and 7 bases from J; bases unmatched to any gene: 2. The CDR3 coding sequence is TGCGCCAGCAGCTTGGCAGCGGGGGGAGAGCAGTACTTC. This translates into CASSLAAGGEQYF.

The CDR3 DNA follows: TGTGCCAGCAGCTCCCAAAAGCCAGCTTTCTTT. Translated, it gives CASSSQKPAFF. The gene calls are TRBV6-6 and TRBJ1-1; D not resolved. V was trimmed by 6 bases and J by 10 bases, leaving 12 bases between them. The CDR3 is 11 residues long. Germline CDR1 MNHNY, CDR2 SVGAGI (reference sequence).

The chain couples TRBV10-3 to TRBJ2-5; D is perhaps TRBD1 or TRBD2 (5 bases each). The ends were cut back, 6 bases at V and 0 bases at J, with 14 bases in the middle. Germline CDR1 reads ENHRY; CDR2 reads SYGVKD. There are 15 residues in the CDR3. The CDR3 coding sequence is TGTGCCATCAGCAGAACCGGGGCTTACCAAGAGACCCAGTACTTC. Encoded protein: CAISRTGAYQETQYF.

The rearrangement uses TRBV27 and TRBJ1-2; D may be TRBD1 (6 bases). The germline V and J ends were trimmed by 0 bases and 2 bases, with 13 bases remaining between them. This CDR3 spans 16 amino acids. Germline-derived CDR1 and CDR2 are MNHEY and SMNVEV (reference sequence). The CDR3 nucleotides are TGTGCCAGCAGTTTATCGCGACAGGTTATCAACTATGGCTACACCTTC. Protein product: CASSLSRQVINYGYTF.

The chain carries TRBV19 and TRBJ1-2, with D hard to call. The V gene lost 5 bases and the J gene lost 8 bases, with 15 bases spanning the gap. This CDR3 region has 13 residues. From germline, CDR1 is LNHDA and CDR2 SQIVND (reference sequence). The CDR3 DNA is TGTGCCAGTAGTCCCCGGGAACTAGGGGGCTACACCTTC. It is translated as CASSPRELGGYTF. The whole variable domain, filled in from reference TRBV19 and TRBJ1-2, reads DGGITQSPKYLFRKEGQNVTLSCEQNLNHDAMYWYRQDPGQGLRLIYYSQIVNDFQKGDIAEGYSVSREKKESFPLTVTSAQKNPTAFYLCASSPRELGGYTFGSGTRLTVV.

The chain is built from TRBV7-3 and TRBJ1-1; 7 positions agree with TRBD1. The CDR3 loop spans 14 amino acids. Germline CDR1 SGHTA, CDR2 FQGTGA. After removal of 5 bases from V and 4 bases from J, the junction contained 7 bases not matched to a gene. In DNA, the CDR3 is TGTGCCAGCAGCCCCCGACAGGGCGTCACTGAAGCTTTCTTT. As protein: CASSPRQGVTEAFF.

This sequence joins TRBV28 and TRBJ1-4, with a tentative D call TRBD1 (5 bases). Germline CDR1 and CDR2: MDHEN and SYDVKM. The ends were cut back, 3 bases at V and 11 bases at J, with 22 bases in the middle. The CDR3 is 16 amino acids. CDR3 DNA sequence: TGTGCCAGCAGTTTCCAGAGTCAGGGTAGGATGGCGAAACTGTTTTTT. This translates into CASSFQSQGRMAKLFF.

This sequence joins TRBV28 and TRBJ1-2; 7 bases fit TRBD1. This CDR3 has 14 residues. J gave up 3 bases and V 2 bases, and 3 bases lay outside the gene matches. Germline V gene sequence: CDR1 MDHEN, CDR2 SYDVKM. In DNA form, the CDR3 reads TGTGCCAGCAGTTTAGGCGACAGGGACTATGGCTACACCTTC. The encoded protein is CASSLGDRDYGYTF.

J is TRBJ1-5 and V is TRBV2, with TRBD1 identical over 10 bases. V trimming: 8 bases; J trimming: 4 bases; junction bases outside the gene matches: 8. CDR3 size: 15 residues. Per the germline V gene, CDR1 is SNHLY and CDR2 is FYNNEI. The CDR3 DNA reads as TGTGCCAGCGGTCCTAGGACAGGGGGGAATCAGCCCCAGCATTTT. This translates into CASGPRTGGNQPQHF.

The genes are TRBV2 and TRBJ1-1; 7 nucleotides agree with TRBD1. Germline V lookup: CDR1 SNHLY, CDR2 FYNNEI. Trimming removed 7 bases from V and 1 base from J; junction bases left unmatched: 9. The CDR3 covers 15 residues. The CDR3 DNA follows: TGTGCCAGCATTGGGGGGGGGACAGCGAACACTGAAGCTTTCTTT. Translating gives CASIGGGTANTEAFF.

There are a few counts of this clone. The chain carries TRBV7-8 and TRBJ1-5; 7 nucleotides agree with TRBD1. V lost 6 bases, J lost 4 bases, and 3 bases stayed unmatched. Germline V gene lookup returns CDR1 SGHVS and CDR2 FQNEAQ. The CDR3 totals 13 residues. The CDR3 nucleotides are TGTGCCAGCAGTTTGACAGGGAATCAGCCCCAGCATTTT. It encodes CASSLTGNQPQHF.

The chain employs TRBV14 and TRBJ2-1; TRBD2 matches 7 bases. The CDR3 runs 16 residues. With V trimmed by 2 bases and J by 0 bases, 4 bases remained unmatched. The germline V gene encodes CDR1 SGHDN and CDR2 FVKESK. The DNA of the CDR3 is TGTGCCAGCAGCCAATTAATAGCGGGCTCCTACAATGAGCAGTTCTTC. Translation: CASSQLIAGSYNEQFF. The full variable domain, completed using reference TRBV14 and TRBJ2-1, is EAGVTQFPSHSVIEKGQTVTLRCDPISGHDNLYWYRRVMGKEIKFLLHFVKESKQDESGMPNNRFLAERTGGTYSTLKVQPAELEDSGVYFCASSQLIAGSYNEQFFGPGTRLTVL.

The chain employs TRBV28 and TRBJ2-3; 7 nucleotides match TRBD1. This CDR3 has 13 residues. Germline V gives CDR1 MDHEN, CDR2 SYDVKM. J lost 5 bases, V lost 6 bases, and 5 bases had no gene match. The CDR3 region is CASRKGAGDTQYF. CDR3 bases: TGTGCCAGCAGAAAGGGGGCCGGAGATACGCAGTATTTT.

In this sample, this clone turned up a few times. Different DNA sequences within this sample yield the same CDR3. This CDR3 reads CASSLVSEAFF. In DNA, the CDR3 is TGTGCCAGCAGCTTAGTGAGTGAAGCTTTCTTT. This chain joins TRBV7-2 and TRBJ1-1, with no clear D. Germline V gives CDR1 SGHTA, CDR2 FQGNSA. V was cut by 1 base and J by 7 bases, with 4 bases left in between. There are 11 residues in the CDR3.

V gene TRBV5-1 combines with J gene TRBJ1-5; D ambiguous. V was shortened by 1 base and J by 9 bases, with 11 bases between the two germline ends. This CDR3 comprises 13 residues. Germline V gene sequence: CDR1 SGHRS, CDR2 YFSETQ. The CDR3 spells CASSLKWVRPQHF. CDR3 DNA sequence: TGCGCCAGCAGCTTGAAGTGGGTCCGGCCCCAGCATTTT.

The V gene is TRBV5-4, the J gene TRBJ1-2; D gene uncertain. The germline CDR1 and CDR2 sequences are SGHNT and YYREEE (reference sequence). With 0 bases removed from V and 1 base from J, the gap between germline ends came to 19 bases. This CDR3 is 18 amino acids long. The CDR3 DNA sequence: TGTGCCAGCAGCTTGGGAAAGGAAAGGATAGAATATAACTATGGCTACACCTTC. Translation: CASSLGKERIEYNYGYTF.

The rearrangement joins TRBV18 to TRBJ1-1; D unclear. Per germline, CDR1 KGHSH and CDR2 LQKENI. Trimming pared 0 bases from V and 6 bases from J, leaving 14 bases between. The CDR3 consists of 15 residues. Here the CDR3 DNA reads TGTGCCAGCTCACCACCCGGATCGATCGGCCCTGAAGCTTTCTTT. It translates to CASSPPGSIGPEAFF.

The table lists this clone with a few counts. The V call is TRBV20-1, the J call TRBJ1-1; maybe TRBD1 (6 bases). Germline CDR1 is DFQATT and CDR2 is SNEGSKA (reference sequence). This CDR3 region has 11 residues. CDR3: CSAHRDTEAFF. Written as DNA, the CDR3 is TGCAGCGCTCACAGGGACACTGAAGCTTTCTTT.

The chain combines TRBV18 with TRBJ2-7; 13 positions agree with TRBD2. The CDR3 has 17 residues. V shed 3 bases and J 5 bases; nucleotides not matched to a gene: 10. CDR1 KGHSH and CDR2 LQKENI come from the germline V gene. In nucleotides, the CDR3 is TGTGCCAGCTCACCTCTCCCCACTAGCGGGAGGGTCAACGAGCAGTACTTC. Protein: CASSPLPTSGRVNEQYF.

V usage is TRBV6-1 and J usage is TRBJ1-2; TRBD1 matches 8 bases. Trimming cost V 2 bases and J 0 bases; bases outside gene matches: 14. The CDR3 loop spans 19 amino acids. Germline CDR1 MNHNS, CDR2 SASEGT. The CDR3 DNA reads as TGTGCCAGCAGTGAACGAGTTCCGGGACAGGCTTTCACTAACTATGGCTACACCTTC. Translation gives CASSERVPGQAFTNYGYTF.